These T cell receptor beta chains were read from a single sample in a study of GPR56 and killer-like receptors on CD4 memory cells. TCRdb re-called the reads; every CDR3 protein appears as one record, without DNA. The listing records approximately 3,000 distinct CDR3 sequences. Sequenced input: memory CD4+ T cells from blood. Source of these receptors: a human donor in good health. The CDR3 runs from the conserved cysteine through the conserved F or W. Only part of the rows carry a size: once, few, many, or a class if the clone is expanded.

j_gene	v_gene	abundance	CDR3aa
TRBJ2-6	TRBV9	NA	CASRGSAGANVLTF
TRBJ2-5	TRBV6-6	NA	CASSPTRGGETQYF
TRBJ2-6	TRBV28	medium-sized	CASGVGIQGANVLTF
TRBJ1-1	TRBV2	NA	CASSERPRGDTEAFF
TRBJ1-2	TRBV29-1	medium-sized	CSAYGGTGVPRYTF
TRBJ2-3	TRBV5-5	NA	CASSDLAGGLTDTQYF
TRBJ2-5	TRBV6-1	large	CASRKNFFPSPVLLQETQYF
TRBJ1-2	TRBV11-2	NA	CASSQRNYGYTF
TRBJ2-3	TRBV9	NA	CASSADDWGTDTQYF
TRBJ2-1	TRBV5-6	NA	CASSFTSGGYNEQFF
TRBJ1-4	TRBV5-6	NA	CASSLVGQGGKLFF
TRBJ2-3	TRBV7-9	medium-sized	CAGRQSTDTQYF
TRBJ1-3	TRBV12-3/TRBV12-4	NA	CASRTGASGNTIYF
TRBJ1-1	TRBV18	medium-sized	CASSSGRDTEAFF
TRBJ1-4	TRBV11-2	NA	CASSHGTGGPEKLFF
TRBJ2-7	TRBV29-1	medium-sized	CSVEGGQGEMGGDVQYF
TRBJ1-2	TRBV4-1	NA	CASSQAPGTGGVGNYGYTF
TRBJ1-5	TRBV12-3/TRBV12-4	NA	CASRAGTGRNQPQHF
TRBJ2-1	TRBV11-3	NA	CASSPRDGPGGEQFF
TRBJ1-5	TRBV7-2	NA	CASSLGATMGPQHF
TRBJ1-2	TRBV6-1	large	CASSMETRNYGYTF
TRBJ2-5	TRBV19	NA	CASMGWGTGGRAETQYF
TRBJ1-1	TRBV19	large	CASIEAGGRNTEAFF
TRBJ2-6	TRBV5-5	medium-sized	CASSWTDTSSGANVLTF
TRBJ1-5	TRBV6-2/TRBV6-3	large	CASSYSNIRSNQPQHF
TRBJ2-5	TRBV7-9	medium-sized	CASSKAQDQETQYF
TRBJ1-2	TRBV19	NA	CASSVTNGNNYGYTF
TRBJ1-4	TRBV4-1	NA	CASSQPWVRGGRQLFF
TRBJ1-5	TRBV30	medium-sized	CAWGSGSGMNQPQHF
TRBJ1-2	TRBV5-4	medium-sized	CASRTGQPSIGYTF
TRBJ2-7	TRBV14	NA	CASSQSYEQYF
TRBJ1-1	TRBV13	medium-sized	CASSQDRGGPMNTEAFF
TRBJ1-1	TRBV12-3/TRBV12-4	medium-sized	CASSFGGVPNTEAFF
TRBJ2-3	TRBV5-6	medium-sized	CASSLETLAGGAGDTQYF
TRBJ2-7	TRBV12-3/TRBV12-4	NA	CASSPTHGDPYEQYF
TRBJ1-5	TRBV19	medium-sized	CASSIVPGGRDNQPQHF
TRBJ1-2	TRBV5-6	NA	CASSSYDYGYTF
TRBJ2-5	TRBV6-2/TRBV6-3	medium-sized	CASRFGGGGAETQYF
TRBJ1-2	TRBV7-2	large	CASSLALGQLNYGYTF
TRBJ1-3	TRBV5-5	NA	CASSLRHPGDTIYF
TRBJ2-4	TRBV19	large	CASSNRAQGAKNIQYF
TRBJ2-2	TRBV29-1	large	CSVTVGTGRTGELFF
TRBJ1-4	TRBV7-2	medium-sized	CASSSRQGVGEKLFF
TRBJ2-1	TRBV5-4	medium-sized	CASRAGGSSYNEQFF
TRBJ1-1	TRBV6-6	NA	CASSHLDRGGLPEAFF
TRBJ1-5	TRBV2	NA	CASRPGVGQPQHF
TRBJ2-1	TRBV18	NA	CASSPSGGAAINEQFF
TRBJ2-1	TRBV7-9	NA	CASSRRGGSYNEQFF
TRBJ2-7	TRBV5-6	medium-sized	CASSSKPLDGEQYF
TRBJ2-1	TRBV7-2	medium-sized	CASSIYRGEQFF
TRBJ2-3	TRBV6-6	large	CASSYGGGADTQYF